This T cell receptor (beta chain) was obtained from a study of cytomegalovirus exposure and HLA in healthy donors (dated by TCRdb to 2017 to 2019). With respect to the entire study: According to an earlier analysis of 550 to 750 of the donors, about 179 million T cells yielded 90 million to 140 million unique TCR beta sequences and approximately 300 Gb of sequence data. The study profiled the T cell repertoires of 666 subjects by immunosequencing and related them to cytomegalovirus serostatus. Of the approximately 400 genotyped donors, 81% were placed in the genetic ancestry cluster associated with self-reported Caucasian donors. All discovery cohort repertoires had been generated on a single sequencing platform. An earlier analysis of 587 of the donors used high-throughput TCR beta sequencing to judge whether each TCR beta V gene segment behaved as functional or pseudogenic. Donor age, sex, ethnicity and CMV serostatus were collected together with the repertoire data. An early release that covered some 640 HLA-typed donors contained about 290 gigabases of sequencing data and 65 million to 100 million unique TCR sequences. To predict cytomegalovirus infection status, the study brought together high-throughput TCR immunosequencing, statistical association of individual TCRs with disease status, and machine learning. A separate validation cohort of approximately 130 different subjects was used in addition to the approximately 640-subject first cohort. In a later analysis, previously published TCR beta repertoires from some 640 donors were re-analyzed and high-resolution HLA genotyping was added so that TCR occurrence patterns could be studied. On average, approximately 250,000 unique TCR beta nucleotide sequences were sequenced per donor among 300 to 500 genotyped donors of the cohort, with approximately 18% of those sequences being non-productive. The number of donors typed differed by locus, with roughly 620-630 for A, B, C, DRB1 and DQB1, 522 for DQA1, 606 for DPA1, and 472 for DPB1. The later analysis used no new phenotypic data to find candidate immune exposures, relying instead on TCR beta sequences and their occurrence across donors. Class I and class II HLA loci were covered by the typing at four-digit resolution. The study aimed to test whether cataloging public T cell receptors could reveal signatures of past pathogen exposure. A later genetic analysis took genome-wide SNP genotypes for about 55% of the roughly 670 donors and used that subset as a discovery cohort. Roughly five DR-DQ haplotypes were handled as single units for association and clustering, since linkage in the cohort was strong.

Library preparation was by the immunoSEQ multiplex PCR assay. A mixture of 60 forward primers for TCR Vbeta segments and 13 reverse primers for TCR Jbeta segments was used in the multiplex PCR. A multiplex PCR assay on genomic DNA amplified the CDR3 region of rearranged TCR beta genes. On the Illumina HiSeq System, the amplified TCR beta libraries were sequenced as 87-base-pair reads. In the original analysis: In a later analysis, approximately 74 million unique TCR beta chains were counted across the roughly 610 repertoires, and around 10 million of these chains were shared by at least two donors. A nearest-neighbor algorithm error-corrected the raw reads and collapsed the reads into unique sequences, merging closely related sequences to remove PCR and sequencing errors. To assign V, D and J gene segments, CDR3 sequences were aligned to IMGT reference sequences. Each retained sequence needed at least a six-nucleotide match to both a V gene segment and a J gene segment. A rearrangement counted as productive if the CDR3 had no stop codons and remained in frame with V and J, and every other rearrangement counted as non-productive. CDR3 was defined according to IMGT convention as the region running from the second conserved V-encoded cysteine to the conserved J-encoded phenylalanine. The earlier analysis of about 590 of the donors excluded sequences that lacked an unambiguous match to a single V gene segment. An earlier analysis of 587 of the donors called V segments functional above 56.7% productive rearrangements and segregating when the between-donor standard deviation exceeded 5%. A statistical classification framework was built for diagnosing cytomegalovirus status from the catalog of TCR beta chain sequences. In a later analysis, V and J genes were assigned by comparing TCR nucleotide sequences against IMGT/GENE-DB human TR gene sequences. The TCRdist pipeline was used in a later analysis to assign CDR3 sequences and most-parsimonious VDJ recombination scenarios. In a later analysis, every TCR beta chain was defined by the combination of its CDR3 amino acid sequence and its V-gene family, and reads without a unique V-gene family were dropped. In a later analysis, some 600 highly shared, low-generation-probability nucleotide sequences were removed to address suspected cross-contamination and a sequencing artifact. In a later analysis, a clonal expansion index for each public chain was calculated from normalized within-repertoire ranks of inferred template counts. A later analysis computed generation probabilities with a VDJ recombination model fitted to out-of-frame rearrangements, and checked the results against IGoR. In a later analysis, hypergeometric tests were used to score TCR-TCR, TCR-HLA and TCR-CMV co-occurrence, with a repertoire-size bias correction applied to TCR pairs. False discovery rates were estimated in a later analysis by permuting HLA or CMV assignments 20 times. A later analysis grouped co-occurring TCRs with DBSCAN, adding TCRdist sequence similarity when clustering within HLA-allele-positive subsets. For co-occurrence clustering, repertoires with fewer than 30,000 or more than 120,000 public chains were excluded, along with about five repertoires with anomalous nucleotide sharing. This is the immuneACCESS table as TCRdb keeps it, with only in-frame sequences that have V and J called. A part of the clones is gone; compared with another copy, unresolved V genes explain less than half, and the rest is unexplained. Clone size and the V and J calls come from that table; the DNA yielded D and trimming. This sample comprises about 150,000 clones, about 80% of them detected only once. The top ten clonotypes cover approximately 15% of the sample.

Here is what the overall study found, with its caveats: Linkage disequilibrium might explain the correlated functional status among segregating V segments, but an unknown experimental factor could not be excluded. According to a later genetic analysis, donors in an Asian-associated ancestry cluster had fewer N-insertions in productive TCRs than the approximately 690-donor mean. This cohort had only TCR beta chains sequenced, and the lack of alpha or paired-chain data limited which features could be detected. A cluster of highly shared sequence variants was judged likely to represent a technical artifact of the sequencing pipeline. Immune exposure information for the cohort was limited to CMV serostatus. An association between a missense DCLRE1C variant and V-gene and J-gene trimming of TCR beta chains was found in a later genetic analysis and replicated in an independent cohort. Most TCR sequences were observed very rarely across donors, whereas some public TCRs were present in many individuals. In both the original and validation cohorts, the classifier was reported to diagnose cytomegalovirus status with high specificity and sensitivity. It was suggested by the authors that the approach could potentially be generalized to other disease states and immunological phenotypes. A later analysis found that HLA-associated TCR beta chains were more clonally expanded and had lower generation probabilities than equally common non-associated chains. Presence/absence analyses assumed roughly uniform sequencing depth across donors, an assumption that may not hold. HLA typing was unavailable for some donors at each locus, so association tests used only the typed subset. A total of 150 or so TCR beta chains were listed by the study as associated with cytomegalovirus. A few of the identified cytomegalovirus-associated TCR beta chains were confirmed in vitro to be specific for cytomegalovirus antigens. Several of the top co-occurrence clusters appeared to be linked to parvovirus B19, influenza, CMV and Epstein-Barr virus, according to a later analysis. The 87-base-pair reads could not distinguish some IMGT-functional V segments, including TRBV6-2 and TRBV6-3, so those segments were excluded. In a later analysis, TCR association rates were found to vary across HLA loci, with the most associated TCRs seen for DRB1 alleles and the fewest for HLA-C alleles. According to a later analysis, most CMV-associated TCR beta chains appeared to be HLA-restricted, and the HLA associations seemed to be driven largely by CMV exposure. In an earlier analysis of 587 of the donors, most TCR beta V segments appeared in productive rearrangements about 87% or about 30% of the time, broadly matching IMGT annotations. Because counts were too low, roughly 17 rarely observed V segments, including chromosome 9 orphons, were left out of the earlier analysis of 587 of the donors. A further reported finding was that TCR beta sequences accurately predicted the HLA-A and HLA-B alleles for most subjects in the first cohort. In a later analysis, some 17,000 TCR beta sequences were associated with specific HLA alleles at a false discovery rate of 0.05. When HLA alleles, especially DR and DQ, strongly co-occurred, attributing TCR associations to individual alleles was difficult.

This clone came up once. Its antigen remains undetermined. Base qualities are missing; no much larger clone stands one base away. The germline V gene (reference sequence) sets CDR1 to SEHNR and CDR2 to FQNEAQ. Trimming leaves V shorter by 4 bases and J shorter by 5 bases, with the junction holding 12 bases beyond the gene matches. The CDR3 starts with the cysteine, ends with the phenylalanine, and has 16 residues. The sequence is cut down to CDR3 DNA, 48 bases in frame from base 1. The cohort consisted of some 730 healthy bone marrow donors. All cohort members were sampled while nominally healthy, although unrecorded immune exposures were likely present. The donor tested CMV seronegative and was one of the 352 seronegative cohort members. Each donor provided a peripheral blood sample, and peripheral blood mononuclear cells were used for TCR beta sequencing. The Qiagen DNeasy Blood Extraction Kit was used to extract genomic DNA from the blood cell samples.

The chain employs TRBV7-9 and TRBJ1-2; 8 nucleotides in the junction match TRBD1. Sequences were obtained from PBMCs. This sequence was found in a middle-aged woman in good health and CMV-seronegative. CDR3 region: CASSYGQGGREYGYTF. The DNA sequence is TGTGCCAGCAGCTATGGACAGGGAGGAAGGGAGTATGGCTACACCTTC. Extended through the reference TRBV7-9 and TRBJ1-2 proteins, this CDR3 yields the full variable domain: DTGVSQNPRHKITKRGQNVTFRCDPISEHNRLYWYRQTLGQGPEFLTYFQNEAQLEKSRLLSDRFSAERPKGSFSTLEIQRTEQGDSAMYLCASSYGQGGREYGYTFGSGTRLTVV.